The TCR beta chain described here comes from a study of T cells in Graves' hyperthyroidism and ophthalmopathy. Study results and limitations: Most clonotypes expanded in the thyroid (above 0.001) were also present in blood.

TCR beta CDR3 regions were amplified from RNA transcripts. TCR CDR3 underwent first-round RT-PCR with the HTBI primer set. One entry per CDR3 protein, called by TCRdb with MiXCR from the multiplex PCR reads. The sample includes 550,000 to 600,000 distinct CDR3 sequences, 46% of them seen just once. With respect to this clonotype: The antigen is not known.

This sequence originates from an adult woman with Graves' disease, either hyperthyroidism or ophthalmopathy (not recorded which). Sequenced input: peripheral blood or thyroid tissue (not recorded which).

Here the CDR3 DNA reads TGTGCCAGCAGTCCTGACAACGCCTACGAGCAGTACTTC. Protein product: CASSPDNAYEQYF. The rearrangement uses TRBV7-9 and TRBJ2-7; D gene unclear. Germline V lookup: CDR1 SEHNR, CDR2 FQNEAQ (reference sequence). Trimming shortened V by 6 bases and J by 2 bases, and 11 bases separated the two germline ends. The CDR3 covers 13 residues.